This is a list of T cell receptor beta chains from one sample in a study of blood T cell repertoires in COVID-19. Profiling relied on immunoSEQ multiplex PCR, and the TCRdb table lists in-frame clones only, not all of them. This sample has over 200,000 clones; approximately 80% occur once, and the top ten carry around 26%. The sample consisted of peripheral blood. Receptors were obtained from a man aged 35 to 55 with acute or convalescent COVID-19. Both conserved end residues are part of each CDR3. The order of the fields is J gene, clone size, D gene, V gene, CDR3 DNA, CDR3 protein. The D gene is left open where the match is weak. Size is omitted from some rows. Given values are once, few, many or a class for expanded clones.

TRBJ1-2 | once | TRBD1 | TRBV25-1 | TGTGCCAGCAGTGAACAGGGGGCTGATGGCTACACCTTC | CASSEQGADGYTF
TRBJ2-7 | . | TRBD2 | TRBV18 | TGTGCCAGCTCACCACCGAGCGGGAGCACCTACGAGCAGTACTTC | CASSPPSGSTYEQYF
TRBJ2-5 | . | . | TRBV5-4 | TGTGCCAGCAGCCAGAATGCAGATAAGACCCAGTACTTC | CASSQNADKTQYF
TRBJ1-5 | many | . | TRBV28 | TGTGCCAGCAGGCCGATACAGGGCCATCAGCCCCAGCATTTT | CASRPIQGHQPQHF
TRBJ1-5 | . | . | TRBV3-1/TRBV3-2 | TGTGCCAGCAGCCAAGGAGGGGGGGCGGGCAATCAGCCCCAGCATTTT | CASSQGGGAGNQPQHF
TRBJ1-2 | . | TRBD1 | TRBV3-1/TRBV3-2 | TGTGCCAGCAGCCAACCCACCATAGGTCGGACAGGCTATGGCTACACCTTC | CASSQPTIGRTGYGYTF
TRBJ1-1 | . | . | TRBV6-6 | TGTGCCAGCAGTTACTCGAGCTCCGGTCGGATGAGGGAAGCTTTCTTT | CASSYSSSGRMREAFF
TRBJ1-6 | once | . | TRBV5-5 | TGTGCCAGCAGCTTGGCCCTACAGAGCTCCTATAATTCACCCCTCCACTTT | CASSLALQSSYNSPLHF
TRBJ1-5 | . | TRBD1 | TRBV7-2 | TGTGCCAGCAGCTTAGGACTGCCAGGGGGTACCCAGCCCCAGCATTTT | CASSLGLPGGTQPQHF
TRBJ2-1 | . | . | TRBV21-1 | TGTGCCAGGGGACTGGGACTAGTGTTCAATGAGCAGTTCTTC | CARGLGLVFNEQFF
TRBJ2-2 | . | TRBD1 | TRBV11-2 | TGTGCCAGCATTATACAGGGGGGAGGTGGCGGGGAGCTGTTTTTT | CASIIQGGGGGELFF
TRBJ1-3 | . | . | TRBV25-1 | TGTGCCAGCGGCGGGGGGATCTCAAGCTCTGGAAACACCATATATTTT | CASGGGISSSGNTIYF
TRBJ2-2 | . | . | TRBV29-1 | TGCAGCGTGCTAGCCGGTGCGGCCACCGGGGAGCTGTTTTTT | CSVLAGAATGELFF
TRBJ1-4 | . | . | TRBV21-1 | TGTGCCAGCAGCCCAGGACAGGGGAGTGAAAAACTGTTTTTT | CASSPGQGSEKLFF
TRBJ1-2 | . | . | TRBV5-1 | TGCGCCAGCAGCTTGGAAGATCCTCCGCTCGGTCTGAACTATGGCTACACCTTC | CASSLEDPPLGLNYGYTF
TRBJ1-1 | once | TRBD1 | TRBV2 | TGTGCCAGCAGTCGCGGACAGGGATTGAACACTGAAGCTTTCTTT | CASSRGQGLNTEAFF
TRBJ2-1 | . | . | TRBV7-2 | TGTGCCAGCAGCTCCTATGGGGGGAAGAATGAGCAGTTCTTC | CASSSYGGKNEQFF
TRBJ1-2 | once | . | TRBV6-5 | TGTGCCAGCAGTCCCCAGGGTTTCGATGGCTACACCTTC | CASSPQGFDGYTF
TRBJ2-2 | . | . | TRBV3-1/TRBV3-2 | TGTGCCAGCAGCCAAGATGGCGGGCCCGGGGAGCTGTTTTTT | CASSQDGGPGELFF
TRBJ1-4 | . | . | TRBV27 | TGTGCCAGCAGTTTGCGGGACGGGAATGAAAAACTGTTTTTT | CASSLRDGNEKLFF
TRBJ2-7 | . | . | TRBV7-9 | TGTGCCAGCAGCTTAGGAGGGAGCAGGAGGCCCTACGAGCAGTACTTC | CASSLGGSRRPYEQYF
TRBJ1-1 | . | . | TRBV5-1 | TGCGCCAGCAGCTTGGCCGGGGATATGAACACTGAAGCTTTCTTT | CASSLAGDMNTEAFF
TRBJ1-1 | . | . | TRBV20-1 | TGCAGTGCTGGGGGCCAGGCTGAAGCTTTCTTT | CSAGGQAEAFF
TRBJ2-3 | . | TRBD2 | TRBV28 | TGTGCCAGCAGAGCTAGCGGGAGCCCAGATACGCAGTATTTT | CASRASGSPDTQYF
TRBJ2-7 | . | TRBD1 | TRBV12-3/TRBV12-4 | TGTGCCACGGCGGGACAGGGGGCGCCCGAGCAGTACTTC | CATAGQGAPEQYF
TRBJ1-1 | . | . | TRBV7-2 | TGTGCCAGCAGTCTAACAGAGAACACTGAAGCTTTCTTT | CASSLTENTEAFF
TRBJ1-2 | once | . | TRBV13 | TGTGCCAGCAGCCAAACTCTGAGGGGCTACACCTTC | CASSQTLRGYTF
TRBJ1-6 | . | . | TRBV4-3 | TGCGCCAGCAGCCACAATAGGGGGGGGCGGAATTCACCCCTCCACTTT | CASSHNRGGRNSPLHF
TRBJ2-6 | . | . | TRBV23-1 | TGCGCCAGCAGTCAATTTTACTCTGGGGCCAACGTCCTGACTTTC | CASSQFYSGANVLTF